This section outlines one TCR beta chain sequence together with its context. It lacks a known antigen. Base quality data are lacking; no much larger clone is found one base away. The entry originates in a study of blood T cell repertoires in COVID-19 (TCRdb year 2020). In the study overall: The collaborator samples originated in the United States, Italy and Spain and spanned the acute and convalescent phases of COVID-19. Sample metadata almost always included a de-identified subject ID, COVID-19 status, age in years and sex. Subjects who had been exposed to COVID-19, were actively infected with it, or had recovered from it provided the deeply sampled blood TCRbeta repertoires that made up the dataset. The prospective study material was composed of cDNA or gDNA derived from T cells, B-cell-depleted T cells, or PBMCs. The repertoires were released in a freely available public database intended as a resource for research on the immune response to SARS-CoV-2. Where HLA class I and class II types were available, the types were taken from metadata supplied by the sample provider, not from assay-based typing. Samples came from the ongoing ImmuneRACE study (first 160 participants) plus 1,254 subjects from 6 global collaborators.

The immunoSEQ Assay, a bias-controlled multiplex PCR, was used to amplify TCRbeta CDR3 regions from genomic DNA. On the authors' methods: Nucleated cell counts per sample were estimated from amplification of reference gene primers within the assay. To quantify the absolute abundance of each unique TCRbeta CDR3 rearrangement, sequence reads were collapsed and filtered. For each sample, productive Simpson clonality was calculated by taking the square root of Simpson's diversity index across productive rearrangements. Entries here come from immuneACCESS through TCRdb and include only in-frame sequences with V and J called. Some clones fail to appear in such tables; in the studies checked, an unresolved V gene covers under half of the shortfall, and the cause of the remainder is unknown. That table gives V, J and clone size, and the DNA gave D and trimming. The sample profile shows some 320,000 clones; approximately 85% of them were found once. In total, the top ten clones hold about 7% of the sample.

The study at large found these results: The amount of clinical and demographic metadata varied by source and participant and was provided uncurated.

Looking up the germline V gene yields CDR1 SGDLS and CDR2 YYNGEE. Clipping removes 4 bases from V and 1 base from J, with 6 as the unmatched junction base count. Its CDR3 holds 15 amino acids, cysteine through phenylalanine. CDR3 DNA only is kept here, 45 bases in frame from base 1. The collaborating institutions used their own protocols to collect whole blood in K2EDTA tubes. Collaborator samples were shipped for TCRbeta analysis as frozen whole blood, isolated PBMCs, or DNA extracted from either sample type. Sequenced: peripheral blood. This TCR came from a human donor in a cohort sampled during active COVID-19. The chain couples TRBV9 to TRBJ1-1, with TRBD1 matching 8 junction bases. The CDR3 protein is CASSRQGPPNTEAFF. Here is the DNA: TGTGCCAGCAGCAGACAGGGGCCTCCGAACACTGAAGCTTTCTTT.